The 4 T cell receptor beta chains below all came from one sample that was sequenced in a study of cytomegalovirus exposure and HLA in healthy donors. PCR amplification relied on 60 Vbeta primers (plus 13 Jbeta primers). TCRdb keeps only in-frame clones here, not all; method: immunoSEQ multiplex PCR. The sample shows 150,000 to 200,000 clones, 60% to 80% of them seen only once. The sample taken for sequencing was PBMCs. The receptors were gathered from a man aged 40-49 years in good health and CMV-seronegative.

This clone was seen a few times. The rearrangement links TRBV6-5 to TRBJ2-3; TRBD1 matches 11 bases. V was pared by 4 bases and J by 3 bases, with 3 bases of the junction left unmatched. The CDR3 has 15 residues. In germline, CDR1 is MNHEY, CDR2 SVGAGI. The CDR3: CASSFGQGATDTQYF. Written as DNA, the CDR3 is TGTGCCAGCAGTTTCGGACAGGGGGCAACAGATACGCAGTATTTT.

Note on this clone: This CDR3 is also generated by other DNA sequences in the sample. V usage is TRBV13 and J usage is TRBJ2-3; D remains unclear. Trimming took off 5 bases at V and 2 bases at J, with 5 bases between the two ends. CDR1 and CDR2 from the germline V gene are PRHDT and FYEKMQ (reference sequence). The CDR3 is 12 amino acids. The CDR3 DNA sequence: TGTGCCAGCAGCCCCAACACAGATACGCAGTATTTT. Its translation: CASSPNTDTQYF.

The chain couples TRBV14 to TRBJ2-3; 7 bases align to TRBD1. The ends lost 4 bases at V and 4 bases at J; junction bases unmatched: 8. Germline lookup yields CDR1 SGHDN and CDR2 FVKESK. The CDR3 is 15 residues long. The CDR3 sequence: CASSRVQGYADTQYF. The CDR3 DNA is TGTGCCAGCAGCCGGGTACAGGGGTATGCAGATACGCAGTATTTT.

This clone was seen only a few times. The chain has TRBV30 and TRBJ1-5; D remains unclear. Trimming removed 5 bases from V and 0 bases from J, with 11 bases in between. The CDR3 spans 14 residues. Germline-derived CDR1 and CDR2 are GTSNPN and SVGIG (reference sequence). DNA of the CDR3: TGTGCCTGGTCCACAGTCGTTAGCAATCAGCCCCAGCATTTT. This encodes CAWSTVVSNQPQHF.